Listed here are 20 T cell receptor beta chains from one sample, sequenced in a study of blood T cell repertoires in COVID-19. Using immunoSEQ multiplex PCR, the repertoire was profiled, and TCRdb retains in-frame clones only, with some absent. The profile shows about 100,000 clones, roughly 79% of them singletons. Sequencing input: peripheral blood. These receptors all stem from a man aged 80 or over with COVID-19, enrolled during active disease.

This clone has a single count. V gene TRBV23-1 combines with J gene TRBJ2-3; maybe TRBD2 (6 bases). TRBV23-1 is noted as an ORF with a role that remains uncertain. CDR3 size: 22 residues. Deletions cut 2 bases from V and 5 bases from J, with 35 bases between. The CDR3 is CASSQLPTRRFIGRRFIDTQYF. Written as DNA, the CDR3 is TGCGCCAGCAGTCAACTCCCGACTAGGAGATTTATCGGAAGGAGATTTATAGATACGCAGTATTTT.

The genes are TRBV19 and TRBJ2-5, with TRBD1 matching 9 bases. The trim removed 6 bases at V and 4 bases at J, leaving 3 bases unmatched. The CDR3 totals 13 residues. The germline CDR1 and CDR2 sequences are LNHDA and SQIVND (reference sequence). Here the CDR3 reads CASRDRGVETQYF. CDR3 bases: TGTGCCAGTAGGGACAGGGGAGTAGAGACCCAGTACTTC.

This chain links TRBV19 with TRBJ1-2; 8 bases fit TRBD1. The germline CDR1 and CDR2 sequences are LNHDA and SQIVND (reference sequence). The CDR3 is made up of 15 amino acids. The V and J ends lost 4 bases and 4 bases, in that order; junction bases with no gene match: 8. CDR3 in amino acids: CASSTWTGLGYGYTF. CDR3 nucleotide sequence: TGTGCCAGTAGTACCTGGACAGGGTTGGGCTATGGCTACACCTTC.

The chain couples TRBV10-3 to TRBJ2-2; the match to TRBD2 covers 8 bases. Germline trimming cut 8 bases from V and 4 bases from J; bases unmatched to any gene: 6. CDR1 is ENHRY and CDR2 is SYGVKD in the germline V gene. CDR3 length: 14 residues. The CDR3 DNA follows: TGTGCCATCGGGTCGGGAGGGGGCACCGGGGAGCTGTTTTTT. Translation: CAIGSGGGTGELFF.

This clone occurred many times. The chain employs TRBV27 and TRBJ1-2; weak D call: TRBD1 (6 bases). Germline assignment: CDR1 MNHEY and CDR2 SMNVEV (reference sequence). CDR3 length: 13 residues. V was trimmed by 5 bases and J by 5 bases, leaving 12 bases between them. In DNA, the CDR3 is TGTGCCAGCAGTCCCACGGACAGATATGGCTACACCTTC. Encoded protein: CASSPTDRYGYTF.

This clone was found a few times. The chain combines TRBV27 with TRBJ1-3; 9 nucleotides match TRBD1. From germline, CDR1 is MNHEY and CDR2 SMNVEV (reference sequence). V dropped 6 bases and J dropped 3; count of bases not matched to a gene: 6. The CDR3 has 15 amino acids. CDR3 bases: TGTGCCAGCAGAAAACAGGGGGCAGGTGGAAACACCATATATTTT. This sequence encodes CASRKQGAGGNTIYF.

CDR3 DNA sequence: TGTGCCAGCAGCTTTCGGACTAGCGGGGGGGCAGATACGCAGTATTTT. Its translation: CASSFRTSGGADTQYF. This chain uses TRBV11-2 with TRBJ2-3; 15 bases agree with TRBD2. The V and J ends lost 3 bases and 4 bases, in that order; junction bases with no gene match: 2. CDR1 SGHAT and CDR2 FQNNGV come from the germline V gene. The CDR3 spans 16 residues.

Here the CDR3 reads CASSLGLMDRGDGYTF. The CDR3 DNA sequence: TGTGCCAGCAGCTTAGGTCTGATGGACAGGGGAGATGGCTACACCTTC. This sequence joins TRBV7-9 and TRBJ1-2; 9 bases are shared with TRBD1. Germline V CDR1 and CDR2: SEHNR, FQNEAQ (reference sequence). Unmatched junction bases numbered 9, after V lost 1 base and J lost 6 bases. The CDR3 is made up of 16 amino acids.

This chain links TRBV11-2 with TRBJ2-3; D might be TRBD1 (5 bases). This CDR3 spans 14 amino acids. Germline CDR1 SGHAT, CDR2 FQNNGV. Trimming cost V 5 bases and J 3 bases, with 12 bases left between them. The CDR3 is CASSHRQGTDTQYF. The CDR3 nucleotides are TGTGCCAGCAGCCATAGGCAGGGAACAGATACGCAGTATTTT.

CDR3: CATSPTGINIQYF. In DNA, the CDR3 is TGTGCCACCTCGCCGACAGGAATAAACATTCAGTACTTC. The V gene is TRBV19, the J gene TRBJ2-4, with D perhaps matching TRBD1 (6 bases). Trimming removed 10 bases at V and 6 bases at J, with 16 bases between. In germline, CDR1 is LNHDA, CDR2 SQIVND (reference sequence). The CDR3 is 13 residues long.

The chain combines TRBV5-1 with TRBJ2-7, with 9 bases that match TRBD1. The J segment lost 0 bases and the V segment lost 4 bases, leaving 11 bases of the junction unmatched. The CDR3 loop spans 17 amino acids. Germline V lookup: CDR1 SGHRS, CDR2 YFSETQ. CDR3 loop: CASSPVGTGTSSYEQYF. CDR3 DNA sequence: TGCGCCAGCAGCCCCGTCGGGACAGGGACAAGCTCCTACGAGCAGTACTTC.

The chain joins TRBV2 to TRBJ1-6; 9 bases align to TRBD1. Germline trimming cut 7 bases from V and 7 bases from J; bases unmatched to any gene: 8. The CDR3 contains 15 residues. Germline CDR1 and CDR2: SNHLY and FYNNEI. The DNA of the CDR3 is TGTGCCAGCAAAGGGACAGGGAGGGGGAATTCACCCCTCCACTTT. Protein product: CASKGTGRGNSPLHF.

V usage is TRBV9 and J usage is TRBJ2-2; tentatively, D is TRBD2 (5 bases). This CDR3 contains 16 residues. Trimming cost V 1 base and J 3 bases, with 13 bases left between them. Per germline, CDR1 SGDLS and CDR2 YYNGEE. CDR3: CASSVRASLDTGELFF. The CDR3 DNA reads TGTGCCAGCAGCGTAAGGGCTAGCCTCGACACCGGGGAGCTGTTTTTT.

The chain recombines TRBV7-2 with TRBJ2-7, with D maybe TRBD1 (6 bases). Trimming pared 0 bases from V and 4 bases from J, leaving 7 bases between. The CDR3 totals 13 residues. CDR1 and CDR2 from the germline V gene are SGHTA and FQGNSA. The CDR3 DNA reads as TGTGCCAGCAGCTTAGCGGGGGCTTACGAGCAGTACTTC. As protein: CASSLAGAYEQYF.

CDR3 in amino acids: CASRRTGSFYGYTF. The CDR3 region has the DNA TGTGCCAGCAGACGGACAGGCAGTTTCTATGGCTACACCTTC. The genes are TRBV6-5 and TRBJ1-2; 7 bases are a match to TRBD1. The trim removed 6 bases at V and 4 bases at J, leaving 8 bases unmatched. The CDR3 has 14 amino acids. Germline V gives CDR1 MNHEY, CDR2 SVGAGI.

The chain employs TRBV6-1 and TRBJ1-2; 10 bases map to TRBD1. Germline values: CDR1 MNHNS, CDR2 SASEGT. CDR3 size: 15 residues. V lost 3 bases and J lost 3; bases outside the gene matches: 4. CDR3 coding DNA: TGTGCCAGCAGTGACGGCGGGACAGGGGACTATGGCTACACCTTC. Translating gives CASSDGGTGDYGYTF.

The rearrangement uses TRBV6-2 or TRBV6-3 and TRBJ1-3; the D is unclear. This CDR3 comprises 14 residues. CDR1 and CDR2 from the germline V gene are MNHEY and SVGEGT. V was cut by 2 bases and J by 7 bases, with 12 bases left in between. The CDR3, as DNA: TGTGCCAGCAGTTACGGGAGTTATGGGAACACCATATATTTT. The encoded protein is CASSYGSYGNTIYF.

The V gene is TRBV21-1, the J gene TRBJ1-1. TRBV21-1 is reported as a pseudogene. This CDR3 is 22 amino acids long. The CDR3 sequence is CASSKVGWSDTRQRSGDTEAFF. DNA for the CDR3: TGTGCCAGCAGCAAAGTAGGGTGGAGCGACACGAGACAAAGGTCGGGGGACACTGAAGCTTTCTTT.

This clone was counted only a few times. V usage is TRBV19 and J usage is TRBJ1-2; D may be TRBD1 (6 bases). V lost 6 bases, J lost 6 bases, and 17 bases lay in between. Germline assignment: CDR1 LNHDA and CDR2 SQIVND (reference sequence). This CDR3 has 14 residues. CDR3 in DNA: TGTGCCAGTAGATTCCGGGACACCGTTCATGGCTACACCTTC. It is translated as CASRFRDTVHGYTF.

This clone was seen only once. The chain employs TRBV25-1 and TRBJ2-3; D gene uncertain. Trimming left V 5 bases short and J 7 bases short, with 10 bases between. The CDR3 loop spans 12 amino acids. Germline V gene sequence: CDR1 MGHDK, CDR2 SYGVNS. The CDR3 nucleotides read TGTGCCAGCAGTCCTACCGCTTATACGCAGTATTTT. It specifies CASSPTAYTQYF.